The 11 T cell receptor beta chains in this list originate from one sample, sequenced in a study of Graves' ophthalmopathy and Graves' hyperthyroidism. RNA transcripts served as template for amplifying TCR beta CDR3 sequences. In the first round, RT-PCR was carried out with HTBI primers, and a multiplex PCR formed the second round. TCRdb re-called the multiplex PCR reads through MiXCR, storing one row per CDR3 protein. The data hold about 740,000 distinct CDR3 sequences, with roughly 41% observed a single time. What was sequenced was peripheral blood. The receptor set was obtained from an adult man with Graves' ophthalmopathy.

This clonotype has at least ten counts. The chain couples TRBV2 to TRBJ1-2; D not resolved. Germline V gene sequence: CDR1 SNHLY, CDR2 FYNNEI. This CDR3 has 13 amino acids. With 6 bases removed from V and 4 bases from J, the gap between germline ends came to 12 bases. The CDR3 nucleotides read TGTGCCAGCAGGCCACAGAATTTCTATGGCTACACCTTC. It encodes CASRPQNFYGYTF.

The chain links TRBV7-9 to TRBJ1-1; 7 bases line up with TRBD1. The germline CDR1 and CDR2 sequences are SEHNR and FQNEAQ (reference sequence). V dropped 6 bases and J dropped 3; count of bases not matched to a gene: 10. The CDR3 is 15 amino acids. The CDR3 is CASSPTGTAHTEAFF. In nucleotides, the CDR3 is TGTGCCAGCAGTCCGACCGGGACAGCTCACACTGAAGCTTTCTTT.

In its sample, this clonotype was seen a few times. This chain links TRBV19 with TRBJ1-5, with a weak D call TRBD1 (6 bases). The CDR3 is 14 residues long. Germline CDR1 reads LNHDA; CDR2 reads SQIVND (reference sequence). Trimming took off 4 bases at V and 4 bases at J, with 11 bases between the two ends. The CDR3: CASSTTGDNQPQHF. In DNA, the CDR3 is TGTGCCAGTAGTACGACAGGAGATAATCAGCCCCAGCATTTT.

In its sample, this clonotype was seen a few times. This chain connects TRBV15 to TRBJ2-5; the D gene is possibly TRBD2 (6 bases). The V and J ends lost 1 base and 7 bases respectively, with 16 bases between them. CDR1 is LNHNV and CDR2 is YYDKDF in the germline V gene (reference sequence). The CDR3 loop spans 15 amino acids. CDR3 sequence (DNA): TGTGCCACCAGCAGAGCCTGGGGGGTAGAGTCGACCCAGTACTTC. Translation: CATSRAWGVESTQYF.

The DNA of the CDR3 is TGTGCCAGTACTCGGACTAGCGGCGACTCCTACGAGCAGTACTTC. Translating gives CASTRTSGDSYEQYF. This chain connects TRBV19 to TRBJ2-7, with TRBD2 matching 10 bases. CDR3 length equals 15 residues. Trimming cost V 7 bases and J 0 bases; bases outside gene matches: 6. Germline V gene data show CDR1 as LNHDA and CDR2 as SQIVND (reference sequence).

V usage is TRBV2 and J usage is TRBJ1-6, with 10 bases lining up with TRBD1. This CDR3 spans 16 amino acids. The V segment lost 5 bases and the J segment 10 bases; nucleotides outside the gene matches: 11. The germline V gene encodes CDR1 SNHLY and CDR2 FYNNEI. The CDR3 DNA sequence: TGTGCCAGCAGTTTGACGCTCGGACAGGGGGTCTCACCCCTCCACTTT. Residues: CASSLTLGQGVSPLHF.

Remarks on this clonotype: A read error is possible here, since a much larger clone lies one base away. J is TRBJ2-7 and V is TRBV7-9, with no clear D. Germline CDR1 reads SEHNR; CDR2 reads FQNEAQ (reference sequence). Trimming shortened V by 0 bases and J by 3 bases, and 6 bases separated the two germline ends. This CDR3 spans 13 amino acids. CDR3 in DNA: TGTGCCAGCAGCTTAGCCGCCCACTACGAGCAGTACTTC. It yields the protein CASSLAAHYEQYF. Based on the CDR3 plus reference TRBV7-9 and TRBJ2-7, the full variable domain is DTGVSQNPRHKITKRGQNVTFRCDPISEHNRLYWYRQTLGQGPEFLTYFQNEAQLEKSRLLSDRFSAERPKGSFSTLEIQRTEQGDSAMYLCASSLAAHYEQYFGPGTRLTVT.

The rearrangement joins TRBV2 to TRBJ1-4, with no clear D. Germline CDR1 reads SNHLY; CDR2 reads FYNNEI. The CDR3 totals 13 residues. V was pared by 7 bases and J by 0 bases, with 6 bases between. Here the CDR3 reads CASKGSTNEKLFF. The DNA for the CDR3 is TGTGCCAGCAAAGGGTCAACTAATGAAAAACTGTTTTTT.

This clonotype appeared many times. The CDR3 sequence is CASSLDFYEQYF. The CDR3 DNA reads TGTGCCAGCAGCTTAGATTTCTACGAGCAGTACTTC. V usage is TRBV7-9 and J usage is TRBJ2-7; the D is unclear. The CDR3 runs 12 residues. V lost 1 base and J lost 3, with 4 bases in between. Germline V gene sequence: CDR1 SEHNR, CDR2 FQNEAQ (reference sequence).

A remark on this clonotype: Given a much more abundant clone one base away, this may be a read error. V usage is TRBV7-9 and J usage is TRBJ2-7; TRBD2 might be the D (6 bases). Germline values: CDR1 SEHNR, CDR2 FQNEAQ (reference sequence). This CDR3 is 15 amino acids long. DNA for the CDR3: TGTGCCAGCAGCTTTAGCGGCAGAGACTTCTACGAGCAGTGCTTC. Translated, it gives CASSFSGRDFYEQCF.

This clonotype has ten or more counts. The gene calls are TRBV10-3 and TRBJ1-2; TRBD1 matches at 12 bases. CDR1 and CDR2 from the germline V gene are ENHRY and SYGVKD. V lost 7 bases to trimming and J lost 7 bases; unmatched junction nucleotides: 10. CDR3 size: 15 residues. CDR3 loop: CAITEGGQGASGYTF. CDR3 sequence (DNA): TGTGCCATCACCGAGGGGGGACAGGGGGCGAGTGGCTACACCTTC.